The subject of this entry is one T cell receptor (beta chain). These data originate in a study of blood T cell repertoires in COVID-19. Germline values: CDR1 SGHRS, CDR2 YFSETQ. V shed 3 bases, J shed 3 bases, and the junction held 9 bases outside the gene matches. The CDR3 covers 16 residues. Living in about two dozen US areas, the participants were between 18 and 89 years of age. Participants had their cohort set by participant-reported clinical history. Before being deemed recovered, Cohort 3 donors had two negative PCRs, clearance, or symptom resolution. As processed by the authors: Cell counts per sample came from amplifying reference gene primers. Profiling relied on immunoSEQ multiplex PCR, and the TCRdb table lists in-frame clones only, not all of them. From that table come the V and J calls and clone size; the DNA was used to work out D and trimming. The sample holds some 270,000 clones, 85% to 90% seen once.

The gene calls are TRBV5-1 and TRBJ1-1; TRBD1 matches 9 bases. The sequenced material came from PBMCs or T cells enriched from blood (not recorded which). The clonotype comes from a woman aged 60 to 75 who had recovered from COVID-19. The CDR3 is CASSSQGQGWDTEAFF. The CDR3 DNA is TGCGCCAGCAGCTCTCAGGGACAGGGTTGGGACACTGAAGCTTTCTTT.